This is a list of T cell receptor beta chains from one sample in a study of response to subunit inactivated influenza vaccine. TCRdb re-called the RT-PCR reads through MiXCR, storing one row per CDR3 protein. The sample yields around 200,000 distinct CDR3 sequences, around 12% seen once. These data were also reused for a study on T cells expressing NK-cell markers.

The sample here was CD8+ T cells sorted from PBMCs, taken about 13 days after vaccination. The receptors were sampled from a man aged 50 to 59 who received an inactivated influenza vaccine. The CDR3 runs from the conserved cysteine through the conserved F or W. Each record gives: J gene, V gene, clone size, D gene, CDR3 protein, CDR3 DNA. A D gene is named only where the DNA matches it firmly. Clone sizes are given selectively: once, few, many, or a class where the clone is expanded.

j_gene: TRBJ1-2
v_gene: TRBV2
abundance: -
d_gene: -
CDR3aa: CASSTREGNYGYTF
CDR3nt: TGTGCCAGCAGTACCCGTGAGGGCAACTATGGCTACACCTTC

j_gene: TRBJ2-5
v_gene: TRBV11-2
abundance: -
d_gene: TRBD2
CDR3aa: CASSSLAGQETQYF
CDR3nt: TGTGCCAGCAGCTCACTAGCGGGACAAGAGACCCAGTACTTC

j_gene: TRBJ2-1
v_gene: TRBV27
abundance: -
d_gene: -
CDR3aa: CASSYKPISYNEQFF
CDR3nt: TGTGCCAGCAGTTATAAGCCGATATCCTACAATGAGCAGTTCTTC

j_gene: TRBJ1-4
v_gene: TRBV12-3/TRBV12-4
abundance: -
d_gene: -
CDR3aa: CASSLIGLNEKLFF
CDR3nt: TGTGCCAGCAGTCTAATAGGGCTTAATGAAAAACTGTTTTTT

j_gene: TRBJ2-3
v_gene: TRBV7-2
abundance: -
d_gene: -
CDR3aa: CASSLEGRWRDTQYF
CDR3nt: TGTGCCAGCAGCTTAGAAGGGAGGTGGAGAGATACGCAGTATTTT

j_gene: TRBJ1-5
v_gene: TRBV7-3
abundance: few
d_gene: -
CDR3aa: CASSLTLGGQKKRDQPQHF
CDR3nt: TGTGCCAGCAGCTTAACTCTCGGCGGGCAGAAGAAAAGGGATCAGCCCCAGCATTTT

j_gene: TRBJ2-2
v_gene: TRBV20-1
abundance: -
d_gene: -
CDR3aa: CSAREATENTGELFF
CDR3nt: TGCAGTGCTAGAGAGGCGACAGAAAACACCGGGGAGCTGTTTTTT

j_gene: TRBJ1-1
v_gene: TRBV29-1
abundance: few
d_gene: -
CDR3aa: CSVEEGWGTEAFF
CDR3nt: TGCAGCGTTGAAGAAGGATGGGGGACTGAAGCTTTCTTT

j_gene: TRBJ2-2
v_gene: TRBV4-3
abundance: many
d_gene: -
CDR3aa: CASSQVPGELFF
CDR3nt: TGCGCCAGCAGCCAAGTGCCCGGGGAGCTGTTTTTT

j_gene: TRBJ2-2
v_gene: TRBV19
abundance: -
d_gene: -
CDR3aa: CASSISGPGELFF
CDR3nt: TGTGCCAGTAGTATAAGTGGGCCCGGGGAGCTGTTTTTT

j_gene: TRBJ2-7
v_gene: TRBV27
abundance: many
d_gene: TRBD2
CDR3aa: CASRPGGIPFEQYF
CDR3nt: TGTGCCAGCAGGCCGGGGGGGATCCCTTTCGAGCAGTACTTC

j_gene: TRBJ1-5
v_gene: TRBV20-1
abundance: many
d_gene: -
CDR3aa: CSASPLADNQPQHF
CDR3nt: TGCAGTGCTAGCCCTTTGGCAGACAATCAGCCCCAGCATTTT

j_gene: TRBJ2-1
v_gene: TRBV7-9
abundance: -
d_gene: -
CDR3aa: CASSLGLRYNEQFF
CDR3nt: TGTGCCAGCAGCTTAGGCCTCCGGTACAATGAGCAGTTCTTC

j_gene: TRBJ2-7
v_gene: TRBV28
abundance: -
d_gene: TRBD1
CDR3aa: CASSFSLGQGIYEQYF
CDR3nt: TGTGCCAGCAGTTTTAGTTTGGGACAGGGTATCTACGAGCAGTACTTC

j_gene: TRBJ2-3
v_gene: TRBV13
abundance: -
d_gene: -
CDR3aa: CASSSPTNEGDTQYF
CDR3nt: TGTGCCAGCAGCTCCCCCACTAACGAAGGCGATACGCAGTATTTT

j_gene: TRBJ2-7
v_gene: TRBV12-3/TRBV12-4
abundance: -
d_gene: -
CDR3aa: CASSPRGGGYEQYF
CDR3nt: TGTGCCAGCAGTCCTCGGGGCGGAGGCTACGAGCAGTACTTC

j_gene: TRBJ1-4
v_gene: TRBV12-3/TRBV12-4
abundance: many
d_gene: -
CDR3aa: CASTEHWNRLFF
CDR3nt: TGTGCCAGCACAGAACATTGGAACAGACTGTTTTTT

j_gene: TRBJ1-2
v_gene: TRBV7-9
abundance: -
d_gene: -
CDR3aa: CASSDRGGRYGYTF
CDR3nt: TGTGCCAGCAGCGATAGAGGCGGCCGCTATGGCTACACCTTC

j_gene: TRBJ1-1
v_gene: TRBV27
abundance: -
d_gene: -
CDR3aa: CASSLFERGTEAFF
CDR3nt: TGTGCCAGCAGTTTATTTGAAAGGGGCACTGAAGCTTTCTTT

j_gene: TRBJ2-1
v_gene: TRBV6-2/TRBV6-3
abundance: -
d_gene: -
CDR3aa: CASGGGLDYNEQFF
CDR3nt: TGTGCCAGCGGGGGGGGGCTTGACTACAATGAGCAGTTCTTC

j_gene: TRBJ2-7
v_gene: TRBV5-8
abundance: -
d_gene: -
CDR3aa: CASSDSEYEQYF
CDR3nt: TGTGCCAGCAGCGACAGCGAATACGAGCAGTACTTC

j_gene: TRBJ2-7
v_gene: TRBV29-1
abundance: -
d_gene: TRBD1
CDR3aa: CSASTGLYEQYF
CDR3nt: TGCAGCGCCTCGACAGGGCTCTACGAGCAGTACTTC

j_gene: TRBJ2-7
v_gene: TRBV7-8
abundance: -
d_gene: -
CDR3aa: CASSSYGGGAYEQYF
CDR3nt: TGTGCCAGCAGCTCATACGGCGGGGGCGCCTACGAGCAGTACTTC

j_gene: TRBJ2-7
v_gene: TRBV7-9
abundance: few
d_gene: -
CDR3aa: CASTGVGAQYF
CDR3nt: TGTGCCAGCACCGGGGTAGGGGCGCAGTACTTC

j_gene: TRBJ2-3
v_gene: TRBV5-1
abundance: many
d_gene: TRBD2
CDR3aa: CASSQTKAGGADTQYF
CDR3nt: TGCGCCAGCAGCCAGACAAAAGCGGGGGGGGCAGATACGCAGTATTTT

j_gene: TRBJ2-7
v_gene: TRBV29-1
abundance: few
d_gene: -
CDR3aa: CSVERGYEQYF
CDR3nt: TGCAGCGTTGAGAGGGGCTACGAGCAGTACTTC

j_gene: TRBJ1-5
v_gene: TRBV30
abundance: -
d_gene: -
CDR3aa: CAWATGSNQPQHF
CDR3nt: TGTGCCTGGGCAACAGGGAGCAATCAGCCCCAGCATTTT

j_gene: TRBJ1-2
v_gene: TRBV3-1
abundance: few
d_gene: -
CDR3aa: CASSPQPGAVNYGYTF
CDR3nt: TGTGCCAGTTCCCCCCAGCCGGGAGCGGTAAACTATGGCTACACCTTC

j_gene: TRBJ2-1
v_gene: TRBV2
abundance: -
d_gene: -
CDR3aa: CASRNRGPGSSEVDEQFF
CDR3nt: TGTGCCAGCAGGAACCGAGGTCCAGGATCAAGTGAGGTAGATGAGCAGTTCTTC

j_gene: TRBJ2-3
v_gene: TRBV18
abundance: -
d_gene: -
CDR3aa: CASSPSVGTDTQYF
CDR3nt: TGTGCCAGCTCACCTTCCGTGGGCACAGATACGCAGTATTTT

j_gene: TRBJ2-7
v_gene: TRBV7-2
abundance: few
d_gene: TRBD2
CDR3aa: CASSITSGVSYEQYF
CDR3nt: TGTGCCAGCAGCATTACTAGCGGGGTCTCCTACGAGCAGTACTTC

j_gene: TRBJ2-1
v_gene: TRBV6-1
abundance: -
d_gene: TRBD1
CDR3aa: CATTGQGAGNEQFF
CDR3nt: TGTGCCACTACGGGACAGGGGGCAGGGAATGAGCAGTTCTTC

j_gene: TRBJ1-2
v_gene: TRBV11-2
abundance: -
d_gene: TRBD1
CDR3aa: CASSPGQYYGYTF
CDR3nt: TGTGCCAGCAGCCCGGGACAGTACTATGGCTACACCTTC

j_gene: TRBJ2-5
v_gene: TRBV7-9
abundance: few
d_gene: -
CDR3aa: CASSTSGLQSPGTQYF
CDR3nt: TGTGCCAGCAGCACCTCCGGACTACAATCACCCGGGACCCAGTACTTC

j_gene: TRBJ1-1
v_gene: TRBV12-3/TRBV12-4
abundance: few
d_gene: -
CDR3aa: CASSMLGATEAFF
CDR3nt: TGTGCCAGCAGCATGTTGGGGGCCACTGAAGCTTTCTTT

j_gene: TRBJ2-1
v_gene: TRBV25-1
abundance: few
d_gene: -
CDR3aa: CASSEYGDYNEQFF
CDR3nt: TGTGCCAGCAGTGAATATGGAGACTACAATGAGCAGTTCTTC

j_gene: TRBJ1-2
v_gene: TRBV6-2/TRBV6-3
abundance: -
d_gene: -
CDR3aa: CASRDLGTSYGYTF
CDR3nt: TGTGCCAGCAGAGACCTCGGGACCTCCTATGGCTACACCTTC

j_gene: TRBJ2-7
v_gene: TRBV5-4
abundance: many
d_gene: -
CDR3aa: CASSLDLTYEQYF
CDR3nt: TGTGCCAGCAGCTTGGATTTAACCTACGAGCAGTACTTC

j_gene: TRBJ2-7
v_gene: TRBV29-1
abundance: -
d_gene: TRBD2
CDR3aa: CSAWGQAGGPNEQYF
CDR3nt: TGCAGCGCATGGGGCCAAGCGGGAGGGCCCAACGAGCAGTACTTC

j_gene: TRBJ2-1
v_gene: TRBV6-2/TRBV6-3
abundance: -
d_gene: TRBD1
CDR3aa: CASSYYGTGNEQFF
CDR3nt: TGTGCCAGCAGTTACTACGGGACAGGGAATGAGCAGTTCTTC

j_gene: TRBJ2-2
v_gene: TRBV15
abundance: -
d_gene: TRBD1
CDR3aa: CATSTTGANTGELFF
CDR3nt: TGTGCCACCAGCACTACAGGGGCCAACACCGGGGAGCTGTTTTTT

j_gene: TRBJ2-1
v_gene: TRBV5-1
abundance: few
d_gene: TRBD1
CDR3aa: CASSTPSTGDNEQFF
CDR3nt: TGCGCCAGCAGCACGCCTTCGACAGGGGACAATGAGCAGTTCTTC

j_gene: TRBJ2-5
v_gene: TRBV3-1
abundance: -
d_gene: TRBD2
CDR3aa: CASSQGVAGGIETQYF
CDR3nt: TGTGCCAGCAGCCAAGGCGTAGCGGGGGGGATAGAGACCCAGTACTTC

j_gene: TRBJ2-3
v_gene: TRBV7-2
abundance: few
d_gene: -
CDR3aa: CASSFGPGDQSGTQYF
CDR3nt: TGTGCCAGCAGCTTTGGGCCGGGGGATCAGAGCGGTACGCAGTATTTT

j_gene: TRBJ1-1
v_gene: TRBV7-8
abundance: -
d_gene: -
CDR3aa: CASSLSTNYEAFF
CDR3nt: TGTGCCAGCAGCTTATCGACGAATTATGAAGCTTTCTTT

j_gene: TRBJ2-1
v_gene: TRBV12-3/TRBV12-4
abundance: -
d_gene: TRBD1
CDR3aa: CASTTLRGFHNEQFF
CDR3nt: TGTGCCAGCACCACTCTCAGGGGGTTTCACAATGAGCAGTTCTTC

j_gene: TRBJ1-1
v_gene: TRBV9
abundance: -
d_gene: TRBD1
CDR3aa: CASSGTGAEAFF
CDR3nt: TGTGCCAGCAGCGGAACAGGGGCTGAAGCTTTCTTT

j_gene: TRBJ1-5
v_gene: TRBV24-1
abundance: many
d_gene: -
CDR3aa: CATSDLQGDGQPQHF
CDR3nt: TGTGCCACCAGTGACTTACAGGGCGACGGTCAGCCCCAGCATTTT

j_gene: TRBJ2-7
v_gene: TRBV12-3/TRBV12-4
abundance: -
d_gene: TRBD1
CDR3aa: CASSFRDSSYEQYF
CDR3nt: TGTGCCAGCAGTTTCCGGGACAGCTCCTACGAGCAGTACTTC

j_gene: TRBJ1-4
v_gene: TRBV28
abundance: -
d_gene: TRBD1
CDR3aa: CASSRDRYNEKLFF
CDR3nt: TGTGCCAGCAGTCGGGACAGGTATAATGAAAAACTGTTTTTT

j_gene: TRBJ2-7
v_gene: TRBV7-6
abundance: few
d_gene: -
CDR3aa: CASSLVVGSDYYEQYF
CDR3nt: TGTGCCAGCAGCTTAGTGGTCGGGTCAGACTACTACGAGCAGTACTTC

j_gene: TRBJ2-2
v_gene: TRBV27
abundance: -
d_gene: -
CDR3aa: CASSLRWMGSYAGELFF
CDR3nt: TGTGCCAGCAGTCTACGGTGGATGGGTTCATACGCCGGGGAGCTGTTTTTT

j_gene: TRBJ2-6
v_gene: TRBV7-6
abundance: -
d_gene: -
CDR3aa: CASSLMVQDSGANVLTF
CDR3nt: TGTGCCAGCAGCTTAATGGTCCAGGATAGTGGGGCCAACGTCCTGACTTTC

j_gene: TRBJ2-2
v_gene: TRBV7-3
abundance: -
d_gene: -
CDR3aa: CASSLYPPRSGELFF
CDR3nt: TGTGCCAGCAGCTTATATCCACCGAGGAGCGGGGAGCTGTTTTTT

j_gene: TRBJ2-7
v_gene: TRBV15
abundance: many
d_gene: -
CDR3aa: CATSSLHEQYF
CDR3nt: TGTGCCACCAGCAGCCTTCACGAGCAGTACTTC

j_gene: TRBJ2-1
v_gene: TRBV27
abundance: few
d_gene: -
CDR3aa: CASSLSGTSYNEQFF
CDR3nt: TGTGCCAGCAGTTTGTCCGGGACTTCCTACAATGAGCAGTTCTTC

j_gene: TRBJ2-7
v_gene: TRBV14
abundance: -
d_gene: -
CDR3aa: CASSIPDPPYEQYF
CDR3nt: TGTGCCAGCAGTATACCGGACCCTCCCTACGAGCAGTACTTC

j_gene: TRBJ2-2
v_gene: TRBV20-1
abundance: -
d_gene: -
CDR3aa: CSAKSTGLNTGELFF
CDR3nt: TGCAGTGCCAAGTCGACCGGGTTGAACACCGGGGAGCTGTTTTTT

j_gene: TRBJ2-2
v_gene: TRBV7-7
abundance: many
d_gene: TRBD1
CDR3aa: CASSRDSLVTGELFF
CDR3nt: TGTGCTAGCAGCCGGGACAGTTTAGTAACCGGGGAGCTGTTTTTT